Presented here are 12 T cell receptor beta chains from one specimen sequenced in a study of blood T cell repertoires in COVID-19. Generated by immunoSEQ multiplex PCR, the TCRdb table keeps only in-frame clones and is missing some. Of over 150,000 clones in the sample, roughly 82% are singletons; the top ten hold around 14%. The sequencing sample was made of peripheral blood. The receptors here all came from a human donor in a cohort sampled during active COVID-19.

The V gene is TRBV7-2, the J gene TRBJ1-5, with 8 bases fitting TRBD1. This CDR3 has 15 amino acids. Germline V gene sequence: CDR1 SGHTA, CDR2 FQGNSA. V lost 3 bases, J lost 7 bases, and 8 bases stayed unmatched. CDR3: CASSFQGASAQPQHF. As DNA, the CDR3 is TGTGCCAGCAGCTTCCAGGGGGCTTCGGCCCAGCCCCAGCATTTT.

The chain carries TRBV28 and TRBJ1-1; 7 nucleotides line up with TRBD1. CDR1 and CDR2 (germline): MDHEN, SYDVKM. Losses at the gene ends were 8 bases for V and 7 bases for J; bases not matched to a gene: 10. This CDR3 region has 13 residues. DNA of the CDR3: TGTGCCAGCTTAGACGACAGGGAGTTTGAAGCTTTCTTT. The encoded protein is CASLDDREFEAFF.

The rearrangement joins TRBV6-5 to TRBJ1-2; 8 bases match TRBD1. Germline lookup yields CDR1 MNHEY and CDR2 SVGAGI. With 4 bases clipped from V and 2 bases from J, the junction kept 9 bases outside the gene matches. The CDR3 has 16 amino acids. CDR3 nucleotides: TGTGCCAGCAGTTCAGGACAGGGATCTGTCAACTATGGCTACACCTTC. Protein: CASSSGQGSVNYGYTF.

This sequence joins TRBV19 and TRBJ2-5; maybe TRBD1 (5 bases). CDR3 length equals 15 residues. Looked up from germline, CDR1 is LNHDA and CDR2 is SQIVND (reference sequence). Trimming removed 5 bases from V and 2 bases from J, with 15 bases in between. CDR3 region: CASSSRTQQQETQYF. Written as DNA, the CDR3 is TGTGCCAGTAGTTCACGGACACAACAACAAGAGACCCAGTACTTC. The full variable domain, in which reference TRBV19 and TRBJ2-5 provide the parts outside the CDR3, is DGGITQSPKYLFRKEGQNVTLSCEQNLNHDAMYWYRQDPGQGLRLIYYSQIVNDFQKGDIAEGYSVSREKKESFPLTVTSAQKNPTAFYLCASSSRTQQQETQYFGPGTRLLVL.

V usage is TRBV5-1 and J usage is TRBJ1-1, with D unclear. Trimming removed 5 bases at V and 3 bases at J, with 11 bases between. CDR3 size: 13 residues. Germline V gives CDR1 SGHRS, CDR2 YFSETQ. The DNA for the CDR3 is TGCGCCAGCAGTCCTATTTCCTACACTGAAGCTTTCTTT. It is translated as CASSPISYTEAFF.

To note about this clone: At the DNA level, this CDR3 is encoded by other sequences in the same sample as well. This chain's CDR3 is CASSFRDRRNQPQHF. DNA of the CDR3: TGTGCCAGCAGTTTTCGGGACAGGCGGAATCAGCCCCAGCATTTT. The V gene is TRBV28, the J gene TRBJ1-5, with 8 bases lining up with TRBD1. This CDR3 has 15 residues. Germline-derived CDR1 and CDR2 are MDHEN and SYDVKM. J lost 4 bases, V lost 3 bases, and 5 bases had no gene match.

The CDR3 DNA is TGTGCTAGTGGTTTGAGAGTTTGGGGACAGTCTAATCAGCCCCAGCATTTT. Its translation is CASGLRVWGQSNQPQHF. This chain links TRBV12-5 with TRBJ1-5; 7 bases align to TRBD1. The CDR3 runs to 17 residues. The V gene end was trimmed by 2 bases and the J gene end by 4 bases; junction bases not matched to a gene: 11. CDR1 is LGHNT and CDR2 is FRNRAP in the germline V gene.

The chain is built from TRBV2 and TRBJ2-6; 7 nucleotides match TRBD1. Germline V gene sequence: CDR1 SNHLY, CDR2 FYNNEI. The V segment lost 6 bases and the J segment 0 bases; nucleotides outside the gene matches: 17. The CDR3 is 20 amino acids. CDR3 sequence (DNA): TGTGCCAGCAGCGCCGGGACAGACTCCAATCATTACTCTGGGGCCAACGTCCTGACTTTC. Its protein is CASSAGTDSNHYSGANVLTF. Combining the CDR3 with reference TRBV2 and TRBJ2-6 gives the whole variable domain EPEVTQTPSHQVTQMGQEVILRCVPISNHLYFYWYRQILGQKVEFLVSFYNNEISEKSEIFDDQFSVERPDGSNFTLKIRSTKLEDSAMYFCASSAGTDSNHYSGANVLTFGAGSRLTVL.

This chain uses TRBV18 with TRBJ1-1; 7 nucleotides agree with TRBD1. With 3 bases clipped from V and 6 bases from J, the junction kept 13 bases outside the gene matches. CDR1 is KGHSH and CDR2 is LQKENI in the germline V gene. The CDR3 runs 16 residues. CDR3 coding DNA: TGTGCCAGCTCACCGCAAGGGGGCTCTAGGTGGTCTGAAGCTTTCTTT. Translated: CASSPQGGSRWSEAFF.

This chain uses TRBV19 with TRBJ1-5; the D is unclear. Trimming removed 1 base from V and 4 bases from J, with 11 bases in between. Germline CDR1 is LNHDA and CDR2 is SQIVND (reference sequence). This CDR3 is built from 15 residues. Here the CDR3 reads CASSIGRETNQPQHF. The CDR3 nucleotides read TGTGCCAGTAGTATAGGGAGGGAAACAAATCAGCCCCAGCATTTT.

The chain carries TRBV3-1 (or the pseudogene TRBV3-2) and TRBJ1-4; 9 nucleotides line up with TRBD1. V dropped 2 bases and J dropped 3; count of bases not matched to a gene: 1. Germline V gene lookup returns CDR1 LGHDT and CDR2 YNNKEL (reference sequence). This CDR3 comprises 15 residues. CDR3: CASSQRQGANEKLFF. The CDR3 DNA is TGTGCCAGCAGCCAACGACAGGGGGCTAATGAAAAACTGTTTTTT.

The CDR3 DNA sequence: TGTGCCAGCAGTTATACCACAGGGACGGATCAGCCCCAGCATTTT. Protein product: CASSYTTGTDQPQHF. The genes are TRBV6-5 and TRBJ1-5; perhaps TRBD1 as D (6 bases). This CDR3 is 15 amino acids long. Deletions cut 3 bases from V and 5 bases from J, with 14 bases between. Germline assignment: CDR1 MNHEY and CDR2 SVGAGI.